The rows below give T cell receptor beta chains drawn from one sample of a study of human T cells and chemical hapten exposure. TCRdb re-derived calls from the RACE reads in MiXCR, one entry per CDR3 protein. This table holds about 350,000 distinct CDR3 sequences, 5.5% found once. This material consisted of whole blood, taken in connection with sensitization to the hapten diphenylcyclopropenone (DPC). These receptors all come from a woman aged 18-35 years with alopecia areata. Some clones in this sample may be carry-over from other donors' samples. CDR3s include the opening cysteine and the closing phenylalanine or tryptophan. The D gene is left open where the match is weak. Size values are once, few and many counts, or a class for expanded clones, and some rows have none.

V	J	D	length	size	DNA	CDR3
TRBV7-9	TRBJ2-7	TRBD1	14	NA	TGTGCCAGCAGCTTGGGGACAGGTTTGGGCGAGCAGTACTTC	CASSLGTGLGEQYF
TRBV4-1	TRBJ1-2	NA	17	few	TGCGCCAGCAGCCAACTGTGGTTACGGGGGGATTCCTATGGCTACACCTTC	CASSQLWLRGDSYGYTF
TRBV6-5	TRBJ1-4	TRBD1	14	NA	TGTGCCAGCAGTACGGACAGGTACCATGAAAAACTGTTTTTT	CASSTDRYHEKLFF
TRBV7-8	TRBJ1-5	NA	14	many	TGTGCCAGCACCATCCAGGGATACGATCAGCCCCAGCATTTT	CASTIQGYDQPQHF
TRBV6-2/TRBV6-3	TRBJ1-5	TRBD1	18	many	TGTGCCAGCAGTTACGACAGGGCCACTAGCGACATCCATCAGCCCCAGCATTTT	CASSYDRATSDIHQPQHF
TRBV10-3	TRBJ2-3	NA	16	NA	TGTGCCATCACCCCCTGGGGTTTGGCAAGCACAGATACGCAGTATTTT	CAITPWGLASTDTQYF
TRBV6-1	TRBJ1-4	NA	14	many	TGTGCCAGTGACACAGGGTTCACTAATGAAAAACTGTTTTTT	CASDTGFTNEKLFF
TRBV6-2/TRBV6-3	TRBJ2-2	TRBD1	16	many	TGTGCCAGCAGCCAAGGACAGGGACAGCACACCGGGGAGCTGTTTTTT	CASSQGQGQHTGELFF
TRBV20-1	TRBJ2-7	NA	12	few	TGCAGCGGAGGACAGAGCTCCTACGAGCAGTACTTC	CSGGQSSYEQYF
TRBV5-6	TRBJ2-1	TRBD2	16	NA	TGTGCCAGCAGCGCGGGGAGGGGCAGCTCCTACAATGAGCAGTTCTTC	CASSAGRGSSYNEQFF
TRBV20-1	TRBJ1-6	NA	14	many	TGCAGTGCTCCGAAGGGTAGTTGGAGTCCACCCCTCCACTTT	CSAPKGSWSPPLHF
TRBV9	TRBJ2-1	NA	12	few	TGTGCCAGCAGCGCTCCGCCCGGAGAGCAGTTCTTC	CASSAPPGEQFF
TRBV10-3	TRBJ1-1	TRBD1	16	NA	TGTGCCATCAGTGAGGAAAGGACAGGGAGGGACACTGAAGCTTTCTTT	CAISEERTGRDTEAFF
TRBV6-6	TRBJ2-7	TRBD1	15	few	TGTGCCAGCAGTTACAAAGGACAGGACGCCTACGAGCAGTACTTC	CASSYKGQDAYEQYF
TRBV11-2	TRBJ2-4	TRBD2	16	many	TGTGCCAGCAGCTTCCTAGCGGGGGGAGCCAAAAACATTCAGTACTTC	CASSFLAGGAKNIQYF
TRBV28	TRBJ2-2	NA	14	NA	TGTGCCAGCAGTTTATCGACAGTGACCGGGGAGCTGTTTTTT	CASSLSTVTGELFF
TRBV4-2	TRBJ2-1	NA	13	few	TGTGCCAGCAGCCGAGGGCCCTCTAATGAGCAGTTCTTC	CASSRGPSNEQFF
TRBV7-8	TRBJ1-1	NA	12	NA	TGTGCCAGCAGCCCACCGGAGGGCCGGGCTTTCTTT	CASSPPEGRAFF
TRBV6-6	TRBJ1-1	NA	12	few	TGTGCCACTAAAGGGGGGGGCACTGAAGCTTTCTTT	CATKGGGTEAFF
TRBV20-1	TRBJ2-1	TRBD2	18	NA	TGCAGTGCTAGTACGGGACTAGCGGGGGGGACCTCCTACAATGAGCAGTTCTTC	CSASTGLAGGTSYNEQFF
TRBV27	TRBJ1-2	NA	13	NA	TGTGCCAGCAGTGCTACGGCCCTCTATGGCTACACCTTC	CASSATALYGYTF
TRBV11-3	TRBJ2-4	TRBD1	16	many	TGTGCCAGCAGCTTAGGACAGGGGTTAGCCAAAAACATTCAGTACTTC	CASSLGQGLAKNIQYF